The 25 T cell receptor beta chains below come from one sample, sequenced in a study of blood T cell dynamics during melanoma immunotherapy. Described time point: pre-treatment baseline. Measured with immunoSEQ multiplex PCR; TCRdb has only the in-frame clones, and not every one. The sample lists more than 10,000 clones, roughly 80% occurring once. The specimen was blood, collected from a patient treated with checkpoint blockade. The receptors come from a human donor with melanoma.

This sequence joins TRBV19 and TRBJ2-3, with no clear D. The germline V gene encodes CDR1 LNHDA and CDR2 SQIVND (reference sequence). The CDR3 sequence is 14 residues long. Trimming stripped 3 bases from V and 1 base from J, with 8 bases between. CDR3 DNA: TGTGCCAGTAGTATGCCTATCCGCACAGATACGCAGTATTTT. This encodes CASSMPIRTDTQYF.

This chain links TRBV5-5 with TRBJ2-1; D is perhaps TRBD2 (5 bases). The germline V gene has CDR1 SGHKS and CDR2 YYEKEE (reference sequence). V dropped 7 bases and J dropped 6 bases, with 17 bases sitting between them. The CDR3 length is 14 residues. CDR3 in DNA: TGTGCCAGCCGCGGGCTAGCCCTCACCAATGAGCAGTTCTTC. Translating it yields CASRGLALTNEQFF.

This chain joins TRBV5-1 and TRBJ1-5; a weak D match, TRBD1 (5 bases). Germline V gene sequence: CDR1 SGHRS, CDR2 YFSETQ. The V end lost 0 bases, the J end lost 2 bases, and 9 bases lay between the germline ends. The CDR3 length is 15 residues. The CDR3 sequence is CASSLGGKGNQPQHF. CDR3 DNA sequence: TGCGCCAGCAGCTTGGGGGGGAAGGGCAATCAGCCCCAGCATTTT.

This chain uses TRBV19 with TRBJ1-1, with 8 bases that match TRBD1. Germline CDR1 and CDR2: LNHDA and SQIVND (reference sequence). Losses at the gene ends were 7 bases for V and 5 bases for J; bases not matched to a gene: 15. This CDR3 has 16 residues. This CDR3 reads CASTTVGVRGRTEAFF. CDR3 nucleotide sequence: TGTGCCAGTACCACCGTGGGCGTCAGGGGGCGTACTGAAGCTTTCTTT.

This clone was observed once. The chain recombines TRBV28 with TRBJ1-1, with 7 bases fitting TRBD1. V shed 6 bases, J shed 4 bases, and the junction held 8 bases outside the gene matches. The germline V gene encodes CDR1 MDHEN and CDR2 SYDVKM. CDR3 length: 14 amino acids. Here the CDR3 DNA reads TGTGCCAGCAGATCCCCGAGGGGGCCCACTGAAGCTTTCTTT. Protein: CASRSPRGPTEAFF.

This sequence joins TRBV29-1 and TRBJ2-5; D gene uncertain. Between the trimmed V and J ends, which lost 6 bases and 1 base, there was a span of 9 bases. CDR3 length equals 12 residues. The germline gives CDR1 SQVTM, CDR2 ANQGSEA. The CDR3 region has the DNA TGCAGCGTCCCTAAGGTCCAAGAGACCCAGTACTTC. This gives the protein CSVPKVQETQYF.

This clone was recorded only once. The chain couples TRBV5-1 to TRBJ2-7; unclear D gene. CDR1 and CDR2 (germline): SGHRS, YFSETQ. CDR3 length: 11 residues. Trimming pared 4 bases from V and 6 bases from J, leaving 8 bases between. CDR3 coding DNA: TGCGCCAGCAGCACGAGCGCCGAGCAGTACTTC. It translates to CASSTSAEQYF.

This clone was recorded once. This sequence joins TRBV2 and TRBJ2-3, with TRBD2 matching over 7 bases. The V segment lost 5 bases and the J segment 0 bases; nucleotides outside the gene matches: 5. CDR1 is SNHLY, CDR2 FYNNEI, per germline. This CDR3 comprises 15 residues. CDR3 amino acids: CASSLERGSTDTQYF. CDR3 nucleotides: TGTGCCAGCAGTCTGGAGCGGGGTAGCACAGATACGCAGTATTTT.

The V gene is TRBV7-9, the J gene TRBJ1-1; D uncertain. The CDR3 loop spans 13 amino acids. V was cut by 2 bases and J by 1 base, with 5 bases left in between. Germline V lookup: CDR1 SEHNR, CDR2 FQNEAQ (reference sequence). CDR3 sequence reads: CASSLLGNTEAFF. The CDR3 nucleotides read TGTGCCAGCAGCTTATTGGGGAACACTGAAGCTTTCTTT.

J is TRBJ1-3 and V is TRBV5-6; 7 positions agree with TRBD1. The V gene's germline CDR1 is SGHDT and CDR2 YYEEEE. The V and J ends lost 0 bases and 9 bases, in that order; junction bases with no gene match: 9. The CDR3 is 15 amino acids. The CDR3 bases are TGTGCCAGCAGCTTGGACAGGGGCTCGGGGGGCACCATATATTTT. Translation: CASSLDRGSGGTIYF.

In this sample, this clone turned up a few times. The gene calls are TRBV29-1 and TRBJ1-5; TRBD1 matches at 9 bases. The CDR3 runs 14 residues. Trimming at V came to 4 bases and at J to 7 bases, leaving 8 bases not matched to a gene. Germline CDR1 and CDR2: SQVTM and ANQGSEA. CDR3 protein: CSVAGGTGRQPQHF. The CDR3 bases are TGCAGCGTTGCGGGTGGGACAGGGAGACAGCCCCAGCATTTT.

The rearrangement uses TRBV5-3 and TRBJ2-7, with 9 bases fitting TRBD1. TRBV5-3 is assigned to the ORF class and has an uncertain function. V lost 0 bases to trimming and J lost 6 bases; unmatched junction nucleotides: 4. The CDR3 spans 14 residues. Written as DNA, the CDR3 is TGTGCCAGAAGCTTGGCGGGACAGGGCTCCGAGCAGTACTTC. Amino acids: CARSLAGQGSEQYF.

The chain employs TRBV6-1 and TRBJ1-4, with 11 bases identical to TRBD1. Per the germline V gene, CDR1 is MNHNS and CDR2 is SASEGT. With 0 bases clipped from V and 7 bases from J, the junction kept 4 bases outside the gene matches. This CDR3 region has 16 residues. The CDR3 nucleotides read TGTGCCAGCAGTGAAGCCGGGGGACAGGGGGGTGAAAAACTGTTTTTT. Translation: CASSEAGGQGGEKLFF.

This sequence joins TRBV28 and TRBJ1-1; D is possibly TRBD1 (6 bases). Germline lookup yields CDR1 MDHEN and CDR2 SYDVKM. V was trimmed by 5 bases and J by 4 bases, leaving 14 bases between them. This CDR3 region has 14 residues. CDR3 nucleotide sequence: TGTGCCAGCAGTCGATCAGGGGATTCCACTGAAGCTTTCTTT. Protein product: CASSRSGDSTEAFF.

The chain joins TRBV5-6 to TRBJ2-5; D tentatively fits TRBD1 or TRBD2 (5 bases each). The J call may not be correct, given that the DNA end is closer to TRBJ2-7. The germline gives CDR1 SGHDT, CDR2 YYEEEE. The CDR3 covers 16 residues. CDR3 DNA sequence: TGTGCCAGCAGCTTGGGCGGTAGGGACGGGTCCTACGAGCAGTACTTC. Its protein is CASSLGGRDGSYEQYF.

The V and J genes are TRBV19 and TRBJ2-1; a possible D gene is TRBD2 (6 bases). V lost 3 bases to trimming and J lost 10 bases, with 16 bases between them. Germline loops: CDR1 LNHDA, CDR2 SQIVND (reference sequence). The CDR3 totals 14 residues. CDR3 sequence reads: CASSIGGTSVEQFF. In DNA, the CDR3 is TGTGCCAGTAGTATTGGCGGGACTTCGGTCGAGCAGTTCTTC.

The chain recombines TRBV6-1 with TRBJ2-1; 7 positions match TRBD1. CDR1 and CDR2 (germline): MNHNS, SASEGT. Trimming at V came to 5 bases and at J to 9 bases, leaving 10 bases not matched to a gene. The CDR3 totals 14 residues. CDR3 sequence (DNA): TGTGCCAGCAGTATCATTGACAGGGTAGCTGAGCAGTTCTTC. Translation: CASSIIDRVAEQFF.

This rearrangement joins TRBV7-9 to TRBJ2-1; possibly TRBD2 for D (6 bases). Trimming left V 3 bases short and J 1 base short, with 7 bases between. Per germline, CDR1 SEHNR and CDR2 FQNEAQ (reference sequence). The CDR3 is 14 residues long. CDR3 residues: CASSFSGSYNEQFF. CDR3 DNA sequence: TGTGCCAGCAGCTTTAGCGGATCCTACAATGAGCAGTTCTTC.

The rearrangement links TRBV7-9 to TRBJ2-3, with D hard to call. CDR1 SEHNR and CDR2 FQNEAQ come from the germline V gene (reference sequence). V lost 3 bases to trimming and J lost 4 bases, with 14 bases between them. The CDR3 length is 15 residues. CDR3 bases: TGTGCCAGCAGCTTGCGGACGCCGTCAGCAGATACGCAGTATTTT. It codes for CASSLRTPSADTQYF.

The chain couples TRBV19 to TRBJ2-4, with TRBD2 as a possible D gene (6 bases). Per the germline V gene, CDR1 is LNHDA and CDR2 is SQIVND (reference sequence). The CDR3 is 16 residues long. With 8 bases removed from V and 1 base from J, the gap between germline ends came to 18 bases. CDR3 bases: TGTGCCAGTCTCGGGAGCCCGGCTGGGGCCAAAAACATTCAGTACTTC. This encodes CASLGSPAGAKNIQYF.

The V and J genes are TRBV15 and TRBJ1-1; no definite D call. CDR1 is LNHNV, CDR2 YYDKDF, per germline (reference sequence). The CDR3 length is 14 residues. The V and J ends lost 0 bases and 3 bases respectively, with 8 bases between them. CDR3 DNA: TGTGCCACCAGCAGAGAAAGGTTCTACACTGAAGCTTTCTTT. It is translated as CATSRERFYTEAFF.

This sequence joins TRBV7-2 and TRBJ1-2, with D possibly matching TRBD1 (5 bases). The CDR3 loop spans 13 amino acids. The V and J ends lost 1 base and 7 bases respectively, with 10 bases between them. Germline V gene sequence: CDR1 SGHTA, CDR2 FQGNSA. CDR3 bases: TGTGCCAGCAGCTTAGTCAGGGAGAGTGGCTACACCTTC. Its translation: CASSLVRESGYTF.

J is TRBJ2-7 and V is TRBV27; D is possibly TRBD1 (6 bases). This CDR3 comprises 12 residues. The V gene's germline CDR1 is MNHEY and CDR2 SMNVEV (reference sequence). Between the trimmed V and J ends, which lost 5 bases and 3 bases, there was a span of 8 bases. CDR3 DNA sequence: TGTGCCAGCAGTCTACAGGGCTACGAGCAGTACTTC. Translated: CASSLQGYEQYF.

CDR3 coding DNA: TGTGCCAGCTCAACTAGCGGGGGGGCGGGCACAGATACGCAGTATTTT. As protein: CASSTSGGAGTDTQYF. The chain uses TRBV18 and TRBJ2-3; 13 bases are a match to TRBD2. J gave up 1 base and V 5 bases, and 3 bases lay outside the gene matches. The CDR3 has 16 residues. The germline CDR1 and CDR2 sequences are KGHSH and LQKENI.

The rearrangement joins TRBV7-8 to TRBJ1-4, with D perhaps matching TRBD1 (5 bases). The CDR3 consists of 14 residues. CDR1 SGHVS and CDR2 FQNEAQ come from the germline V gene. Deletions cut 5 bases from V and 5 bases from J, with 12 bases between. This CDR3 is CASSPARTNEKLFF. The CDR3 nucleotides are TGTGCCAGCAGCCCCGCCAGGACAAATGAAAAACTGTTTTTT.